Shown below are 8 T cell receptor beta chains from a single sample sequenced in a study of OX40 agonist ivuxolimab in advanced cancers. Assay: immunoSEQ multiplex PCR; the TCRdb copy retains only in-frame clones and omits some. Counted here are tens of thousands of clones, 83% occurring once; the ten biggest clones make up 3.1%. The specimen comprised CD4+ or CD8+ T cells sorted from blood, sampled in a trial of the OX40 agonist ivuxolimab. The receptors shown here come from an adult with an advanced solid tumor such as melanoma, head and neck, liver or kidney cancer.

The chain has TRBV1 and TRBJ2-1; TRBD2, as called in the table, went unchecked against the DNA. TRBV1 is a documented pseudogene. The CDR3 spans 16 residues. CDR3 sequence: CTSSQETRPPYNEQFF. The DNA for the CDR3 is TGCACCAGCAGCCAAGAGACGCGGCCTCCTTACAATGAGCAGTTCTTC.

The chain employs TRBV5-1 and TRBJ2-7, with a possible D match to TRBD2 (6 bases). This CDR3 is 12 amino acids long. V lost 1 base and J lost 6, with 8 bases in between. CDR1 and CDR2 (germline): SGHRS, YFSETQ. The CDR3 nucleotides read TGCGCCAGCAGCTTGACCGGGAGCGAGCAGTACTTC. Translation gives CASSLTGSEQYF. The full variable domain, in which reference TRBV5-1 and TRBJ2-7 provide the parts outside the CDR3, is KAGVTQTPRYLIKTRGQQVTLSCSPISGHRSVSWYQQTPGQGLQFLFEYFSETQRNKGNFPGRFSGRQFSNSRSEMNVSTLELGDSALYLCASSLTGSEQYFGPGTRLTVT.

The V call is TRBV5-4, the J call TRBJ2-3; maybe TRBD2 (6 bases). Germline V lookup: CDR1 SGHNT, CDR2 YYREEE (reference sequence). The V gene lost 4 bases and the J gene lost 0 bases, with 15 bases spanning the gap. The CDR3 is 16 amino acids. The CDR3 loop reads CASSPAGVSSTDTQYF. In nucleotides, the CDR3 is TGTGCCAGCAGCCCAGCGGGCGTTTCTAGCACAGATACGCAGTATTTT.

This chain joins TRBV30 and TRBJ2-7; tentative D call: TRBD1 (6 bases). V lost 1 base and J lost 8, with 9 bases in between. This CDR3 has 11 residues. Germline CDR1 GTSNPN, CDR2 SVGIG (reference sequence). The CDR3 is CAWSDTGKQYF. The CDR3 nucleotides are TGTGCCTGGAGTGATACAGGGAAGCAGTACTTC.

The V and J genes are TRBV19 and TRBJ2-5; 12 bases fit TRBD1. The CDR3 has 17 amino acids. The germline V gene has CDR1 LNHDA and CDR2 SQIVND (reference sequence). V shed 1 base, J shed 4 bases, and the junction held 7 bases outside the gene matches. CDR3 sequence (DNA): TGTGCCAGTAGTATAGCCTCCGGGACAGGGGGCCCAGAGACCCAGTACTTC. It is translated as CASSIASGTGGPETQYF.

This chain joins TRBV19 and TRBJ1-1; no clear D. Trimming took 4 bases from V and 3 from J, leaving 12 bases between them. Germline CDR1 reads LNHDA; CDR2 reads SQIVND (reference sequence). The CDR3 runs 14 residues. The CDR3 sequence: CASSNAALYTEAFF. The CDR3 nucleotides read TGTGCCAGTAGTAACGCTGCACTTTACACTGAAGCTTTCTTT.

This chain uses TRBV14 with TRBJ1-2, with D uncertain. Germline CDR1 reads SGHDN; CDR2 reads FVKESK. The CDR3 has 13 residues. The V end lost 1 base, the J end lost 2 bases, and 5 bases lay between the germline ends. CDR3 region: CASSQGQNYGYTF. The CDR3 DNA sequence: TGTGCCAGCAGCCAAGGGCAGAACTATGGCTACACCTTC.

This chain connects TRBV7-2 to TRBJ2-4; D remains ambiguous. The CDR3 consists of 13 residues. Germline V gives CDR1 SGHTA, CDR2 FQGNSA. V was shortened by 10 bases and J by 0 bases, with 10 bases between the two germline ends. The DNA of the CDR3 is TGTGCCACCGAGGCGAGAGCCAAAAACATTCAGTACTTC. Translated: CATEARAKNIQYF.